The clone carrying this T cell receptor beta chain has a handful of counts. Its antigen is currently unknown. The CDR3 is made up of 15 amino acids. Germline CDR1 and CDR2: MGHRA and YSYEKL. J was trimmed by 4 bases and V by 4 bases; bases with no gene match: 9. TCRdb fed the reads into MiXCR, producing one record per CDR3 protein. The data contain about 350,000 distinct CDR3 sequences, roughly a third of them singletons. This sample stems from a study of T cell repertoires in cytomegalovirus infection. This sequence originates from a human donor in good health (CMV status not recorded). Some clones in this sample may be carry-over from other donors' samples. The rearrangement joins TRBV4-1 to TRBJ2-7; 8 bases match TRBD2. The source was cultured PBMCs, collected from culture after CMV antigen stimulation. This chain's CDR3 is CASSLAGGADYEQYV. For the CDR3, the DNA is TGCGCCAGCAGCCTGGCGGGAGGTGCCGATTACGAGCAGTACGTC.